A selection of T cell receptor beta chains follows, all from one sample in a study of blood T cell repertoires in COVID-19. Assay used: immunoSEQ multiplex PCR; TCRdb lists only in-frame clones, some missing. The data contain about 180,000 clones, roughly 84% of them singletons. Sequenced input: peripheral blood. The receptor source for this set is a man younger than 30 with active or convalescent COVID-19. Both conserved end residues are part of each CDR3. The D gene is left open where the match is weak. Where a row states a size, it is once, few, many or the class of an expanded clone; other rows omit it.

V	size	J	D	CDR3	DNA
TRBV10-3	NA	TRBJ2-7	TRBD1	CAIRTGTGGTYEQYF	TGTGCCATCAGGACCGGGACAGGGGGAACCTACGAGCAGTACTTC
TRBV2	NA	TRBJ1-6	NA	CASSEASLNSPLHF	TGTGCCAGCAGTGAAGCCTCTTTAAATTCACCCCTCCACTTT
TRBV2	few	TRBJ2-1	TRBD2	CASSALLSGREFF	TGTGCCAGCAGTGCCCTACTTAGCGGGAGGGAGTTCTTC
TRBV4-1	once	TRBJ1-2	TRBD1	CASSQADVGQDYYGYTF	TGCGCCAGCAGCCAAGCTGACGTCGGACAGGACTACTATGGCTACACCTTC
TRBV4-2	NA	TRBJ2-2	TRBD1	CASSQRGQDTGELFF	TGTGCCAGCAGCCAAAGGGGGCAAGACACCGGGGAGCTGTTTTTT
TRBV19	once	TRBJ1-4	NA	CASSMPLREFGSSEKLFF	TGTGCCAGTAGTATGCCCCTCCGGGAGTTCGGGTCGAGTGAAAAACTGTTTTTT
TRBV5-1	NA	TRBJ1-1	NA	CASSLAGQTFEAFF	TGCGCCAGCAGCTTGGCCGGTCAGACTTTTGAAGCTTTCTTT
TRBV19	NA	TRBJ2-3	TRBD2	CASSAITSGGTDTQYF	TGTGCCAGTAGTGCCATAACTAGCGGGGGAACAGATACGCAGTATTTT
TRBV6-5	NA	TRBJ1-5	NA	CASSPGTSNQPQHF	TGTGCCAGCAGCCCAGGGACAAGCAATCAGCCCCAGCATTTT
TRBV5-1	NA	TRBJ2-7	TRBD1	CASSSGQGYYEQYF	TGCGCCAGCAGCTCGGGACAGGGGTACTACGAGCAGTACTTC
TRBV11-2	NA	TRBJ1-4	TRBD1	CASSLGGTGGKLFF	TGTGCCAGCAGCTTAGGAGGGACAGGGGGAAAACTGTTTTTT
TRBV7-8	NA	TRBJ1-4	NA	CASSLRRGLNEKLFF	TGTGCCAGCAGCCTACGTCGAGGACTTAATGAAAAACTGTTTTTT
TRBV28	NA	TRBJ2-7	TRBD2	CASLRASGASEQYF	TGTGCCAGTTTAAGGGCTAGCGGGGCCTCCGAGCAGTACTTC
TRBV11-3	once	TRBJ1-1	NA	CASSLSGGTTEAFF	TGTGCCAGCAGCTTATCGGGGGGGACCACTGAAGCTTTCTTT
TRBV5-1	NA	TRBJ2-2	TRBD2	CASSLSSGGSGAGELFF	TGCGCCAGCAGCTTGTCTAGCGGGGGATCTGGGGCCGGGGAGCTGTTTTTT
TRBV5-4	NA	TRBJ2-5	TRBD2	CASSFIGGWETQYF	TGTGCCAGCAGCTTCATCGGGGGGTGGGAGACCCAGTACTTC
TRBV6-5	few	TRBJ1-6	TRBD1	CASSPTGSGSPLHF	TGTGCCAGCAGTCCGACAGGGAGTGGTTCACCCCTCCACTTT
TRBV4-1	once	TRBJ2-3	TRBD2	CASSQVWTSSTDTQYF	TGCGCCAGCAGCCAAGTATGGACTAGTAGCACAGATACGCAGTATTTT
TRBV3-1/TRBV3-2	NA	TRBJ2-3	TRBD2	CASTPSGGEADTQYF	TGTGCCAGCACCCCTAGCGGGGGTGAGGCAGATACGCAGTATTTT
TRBV28	NA	TRBJ1-1	NA	CASSWGRGATEAFF	TGTGCCAGCAGCTGGGGACGGGGGGCCACTGAAGCTTTCTTT
TRBV19	NA	TRBJ2-5	NA	CASSSGGRQETQYF	TGTGCCAGTAGTTCTGGAGGCAGACAAGAGACCCAGTACTTC
TRBV6-5	NA	TRBJ1-2	NA	CASSYYGEDGYTF	TGTGCCAGCAGTTACTATGGGGAGGATGGCTACACCTTC
TRBV6-5	NA	TRBJ1-2	NA	CASSPGSYGYTF	TGTGCCAGCAGCCCGGGATCCTATGGCTACACCTTC
TRBV7-6	NA	TRBJ2-7	TRBD2	CASSFLPGLAAVYEQYF	TGTGCCAGCAGCTTTTTACCCGGACTAGCGGCGGTCTACGAGCAGTACTTC
TRBV9	NA	TRBJ1-3	TRBD1	CASSPTGTAGTPSGNTIYF	TGTGCCAGCAGCCCGACGGGGACAGCTGGAACCCCCTCTGGAAACACCATATATTTT
TRBV6-5	NA	TRBJ2-7	TRBD1	CASSRQGRGYEQYF	TGTGCCAGCTCCCGACAGGGGAGAGGCTACGAGCAGTACTTC
TRBV6-1	NA	TRBJ2-7	TRBD1	CASSETGGDPYEQYF	TGTGCCAGCAGTGAGACAGGGGGCGACCCCTACGAGCAGTACTTC
TRBV11-3	NA	TRBJ2-2	TRBD1	CASSPRTGPTGELFF	TGTGCCAGCAGTCCAAGGACAGGGCCCACCGGGGAGCTGTTTTTT
TRBV7-2	NA	TRBJ2-1	NA	CASSSQGTKSYNEQFF	TGTGCCAGCAGCTCCCAGGGGACCAAAAGCTACAATGAGCAGTTCTTC
TRBV11-2	NA	TRBJ2-1	TRBD2	CASSSSGRAYNEQFF	TGTGCCAGCAGCTCATCGGGGAGGGCCTACAATGAGCAGTTCTTC
TRBV5-1	NA	TRBJ1-2	NA	CASSLDGATNYGYTF	TGCGCCAGCAGCTTGGATGGAGCTACTAACTATGGCTACACCTTC
TRBV12-5	NA	TRBJ1-5	TRBD1	CASGFIGTGSPQHF	TGTGCTAGTGGTTTTATCGGGACAGGGTCTCCCCAGCATTTT
TRBV7-2	few	TRBJ2-3	TRBD1	CASSMNRGETDTQYF	TGTGCCAGCAGCATGAACAGGGGGGAGACAGATACGCAGTATTTT
TRBV6-5	NA	TRBJ2-1	TRBD2	CAGTSGVYNEQFF	TGTGCCGGAACTAGCGGGGTCTACAATGAGCAGTTCTTC
TRBV3-1/TRBV3-2	NA	TRBJ1-1	NA	CASSHRQGYAFF	TGTGCCAGCAGCCATAGGCAGGGGTATGCTTTCTTT
TRBV5-1	NA	TRBJ1-3	TRBD1	CASSLTGVWYF	TGCGCCAGCAGCTTAACAGGGGTATGGTATTTT
TRBV5-1	NA	TRBJ2-7	NA	CASSLRRVDSYEQYF	TGCGCCAGCAGCCTCCGCAGGGTCGACTCCTACGAGCAGTACTTC
TRBV5-1	NA	TRBJ2-5	NA	CASSLAGASLGETQYF	TGCGCCAGCAGCTTGGCGGGAGCCTCCCTCGGGGAGACCCAGTACTTC
TRBV4-3	NA	TRBJ2-7	TRBD2	CASSQLAGGASYEQYF	TGCGCCAGCAGCCAGCTAGCGGGAGGGGCCTCCTACGAGCAGTACTTC
TRBV6-5	NA	TRBJ1-6	TRBD1	CASTPRDRVSPLHF	TGTGCCAGCACCCCCCGGGACAGAGTTTCACCCCTCCACTTT
TRBV11-2	NA	TRBJ1-3	NA	CASSLLGNTIYF	TGTGCCAGCAGCTTACTCGGAAACACCATATATTTT
TRBV7-6	NA	TRBJ1-2	NA	CASSLLGGLKDGYTF	TGTGCCAGCAGCTTATTGGGGGGGCTAAAGGATGGCTACACCTTC
TRBV18	NA	TRBJ1-3	NA	CASSPTDLNTGPNTIYF	TGTGCCAGCTCACCAACGGATCTGAATACAGGGCCAAACACCATATATTTT
TRBV4-3	NA	TRBJ2-3	NA	CASSQDPLSTDTQYF	TGCGCCAGCAGCCAAGATCCACTAAGCACAGATACGCAGTATTTT
TRBV7-9	NA	TRBJ1-2	TRBD1	CASSLASTGNGYTF	TGTGCCAGCAGCTTAGCCTCGACAGGGAATGGCTACACCTTC
TRBV21-1	once	TRBJ1-1	NA	CASRVDINTEAFF	TGTGCCAGCAGGGTAGACATCAACACTGAAGCTTTCTTT
TRBV14	NA	TRBJ1-1	TRBD1	CASSRSGTGKKAFF	TGTGCCAGCAGCCGATCCGGGACAGGGAAAAAAGCTTTCTTT
TRBV5-1	NA	TRBJ2-3	NA	CASSSTYSSTQYF	TGCGCCAGCAGCTCAACCTATTCAAGTACGCAGTATTTT
TRBV6-5	NA	TRBJ1-3	TRBD1	CASIVPGQGNTIYF	TGTGCCAGCATTGTCCCGGGACAGGGAAACACCATATATTTT
TRBV4-3	once	TRBJ1-6	NA	CASSQDAGAGDSPLHF	TGCGCCAGCAGCCAAGATGCAGGGGCGGGGGATTCACCCCTCCACTTT
TRBV6-2/TRBV6-3	NA	TRBJ2-1	NA	CASSYSRQASSYNEQFF	TGTGCCAGCAGTTACTCCCGACAGGCGAGCTCCTACAATGAGCAGTTCTTC
TRBV19	NA	TRBJ1-2	NA	CASKQGSYGYTF	TGTGCCAGTAAACAGGGTAGCTATGGCTACACCTTC
TRBV3-1/TRBV3-2	few	TRBJ1-6	TRBD1	CASSPTGTGVSPLHF	TGTGCCAGCAGCCCTACCGGGACAGGAGTATCACCCCTCCACTTT
TRBV28	few	TRBJ2-7	TRBD1	CASSPSGTGGSYEQYF	TGTGCCAGCAGTCCTTCCGGGACAGGGGGTTCCTACGAGCAGTACTTC
TRBV28	few	TRBJ2-7	NA	CATEPPQGAKYEQYF	TGTGCCACCGAACCCCCCCAAGGGGCGAAGTACGAGCAGTACTTC